Here is one T cell receptor beta chain with its context. Its target is unknown. CDR1 and CDR2 from the germline V gene are LGHNA and YNFKEQ. V shed 1 base and J 3 bases; nucleotides not matched to a gene: 7. The CDR3 is made up of 17 amino acids. Library preparation for TCR beta used quantitative 5'-RACE with molecular barcodes. Using its own MiXCR run on the 5' RACE reads, TCRdb lists one record per CDR3 protein. The data contain roughly 670,000 distinct CDR3 sequences, roughly 20% of them singletons. The data derive from a study of CD8 T cells in ankylosing spondylitis. Study results and caveats: It was reported that disease-linked clones were significantly enriched in matched ankylosing spondylitis synovial fluid. Within ankylosing spondylitis blood, a TCR beta motif made up of several highly homologous variants appeared to be characteristic.

Source material: blood, either unsorted or a sorted T cell fraction (not recorded which). This chain joins TRBV4-2 and TRBJ2-2, with 8 positions matching TRBD2. This receptor was taken from a male donor with ankylosing spondylitis. DNA of the CDR3: TGTGCCAGCAGCCAAGGCAGCGGGAGAGGACACACCGGGGAGCTGTTTTTT. This sequence encodes CASSQGSGRGHTGELFF.